A selection of T cell receptor beta chains follows, all from one sample in a study of blood T cell repertoires in COVID-19. Assay used: immunoSEQ multiplex PCR; TCRdb lists only in-frame clones, some missing. This sample has about 170,000 clones, with around nine tenths found just once. Sequenced input: peripheral blood. The receptors come from a man aged 70-80 years with acute or convalescent COVID-19. Both conserved end residues are trimmed from each CDR3. Clone size is stated in some rows and not others, as once, few, many or a class when expanded.

CDR3 length	clone size	J gene	V gene	CDR3 protein
12	-	TRBJ2-3	TRBV3-1/TRBV3-2	ASSPSGAADTQY
12	-	TRBJ2-7	TRBV5-1	ASSLTGWPYEQY
9	once	TRBJ2-1	TRBV12-3/TRBV12-4	ASSRERIQF
14	once	TRBJ1-5	TRBV28	ASSLSWTGFNQPQH
13	few	TRBJ1-1	TRBV11-2	ASSYLAGGNTEAF
13	once	TRBJ1-3	TRBV19	ASSIDTVSGNTIY
14	-	TRBJ1-1	TRBV5-4	ASSSFSGGPNTEAF
14	-	TRBJ1-2	TRBV5-6	ASSSLTTERRYGYT
13	-	TRBJ2-1	TRBV19	ASSIRGGGDSMEF
15	-	TRBJ2-3	TRBV9	ASSPPGAGRSTDTQY
14	-	TRBJ2-1	TRBV9	ASSVEGGGTYNEQF
11	-	TRBJ1-4	TRBV6-5	ASWRESTEKLF
11	-	TRBJ1-4	TRBV2	ASSDPAGKKLF
15	-	TRBJ1-6	TRBV7-9	ASSLARVSSYNSPLH
13	-	TRBJ2-2	TRBV5-4	ASSSRGLNTGELF
15	-	TRBJ2-4	TRBV7-2	ASSANGPQGARGIQY
14	-	TRBJ2-1	TRBV7-3	ASSLFLRGIYDEQF
13	-	TRBJ2-5	TRBV5-1	ASSLWSGGGETQY
12	-	TRBJ2-5	TRBV5-1	ASSLVQGGETQY
13	-	TRBJ1-2	TRBV4-2	ASSQEAMYSYGYT
12	-	TRBJ2-1	TRBV6-5	ASSPRTGEDEQF
15	-	TRBJ2-6	TRBV11-2	ASSSFRDRVKANVLT
11	-	TRBJ1-4	TRBV2	AGEGRGFGQLF
11	-	TRBJ1-5	TRBV19	ASSIDRDQPQH
13	once	TRBJ1-2	TRBV18	ASSPPGQGAAGYT
14	few	TRBJ2-2	TRBV5-4	ASSSRTSGNTGELF